Below are 15 T cell receptor beta chains sequenced from a single sample in a study of T cell changes during pregnancy in multiple sclerosis. Clones were read by immunoSEQ multiplex PCR, and TCRdb kept only the in-frame ones, dropping some. The sample records more than 25,000 clones, approximately 92% being singletons. Sample: CD4+ T cells from peripheral blood mononuclear cells, taken in the first trimester of pregnancy. The receptor source for this set is a female donor with multiple sclerosis, enrolled in a pregnancy study.

The V gene is TRBV5-4, the J gene TRBJ2-1, with 8 bases fitting TRBD2. The CDR3 totals 15 residues. From germline, CDR1 is SGHNT and CDR2 YYREEE (reference sequence). V was clipped by 4 bases and J by 4 bases; unmatched bases: 7. In DNA form, the CDR3 reads TGTGCCAGCAGCGCCCCGACTAGCGTTTACAATGAGCAGTTCTTC. It translates to CASSAPTSVYNEQFF.

This clone was seen once. The chain has TRBV4-1 and TRBJ2-1; TRBD1 matches 8 bases. In germline, CDR1 is MGHRA, CDR2 YSYEKL. J lost 9 bases, V lost 0 bases, and 7 bases had no gene match. This CDR3 has 15 residues. DNA of the CDR3: TGCGCCAGCAGCCAAGAACAGGGGGTTGTCTCTGAGCAGTTCTTC. Its translation: CASSQEQGVVSEQFF.

This clone was detected only a few times. The V gene is TRBV7-8, the J gene TRBJ1-5; 7 bases line up with TRBD1. Trimming removed 8 bases from V and 1 base from J; junction bases left unmatched: 5. Looked up from germline, CDR1 is SGHVS and CDR2 is FQNEAQ. This CDR3 is built from 14 residues. CDR3 in amino acids: CASRKGASNQPQHF. The CDR3 bases are TGTGCCAGCCGCAAGGGGGCCAGCAATCAGCCCCAGCATTTT.

This clone has just one count. The chain couples TRBV2 to TRBJ2-1, with 14 bases aligning to TRBD2. V was clipped by 6 bases and J by 13 bases; unmatched bases: 8. The CDR3 length is 14 residues. Germline CDR1 SNHLY, CDR2 FYNNEI. CDR3 protein: CASSLTSGGANQFF. The CDR3 DNA sequence: TGTGCCAGCAGCCTGACTAGCGGGGGGGCCAATCAGTTCTTC. Full variable domain (missing parts from reference TRBV2 and TRBJ2-1): EPEVTQTPSHQVTQMGQEVILRCVPISNHLYFYWYRQILGQKVEFLVSFYNNEISEKSEIFDDQFSVERPDGSNFTLKIRSTKLEDSAMYFCASSLTSGGANQFFGPGTRLTVL.

This chain uses TRBV19 with TRBJ1-5; no clear D gene. The V end was cut by 3 bases, the J end by 6 bases, with 9 bases between. This CDR3 has 13 residues. Germline loops: CDR1 LNHDA, CDR2 SQIVND (reference sequence). The CDR3 sequence: CASSIRRSQPQHF. In nucleotides, the CDR3 is TGTGCCAGTAGTATTAGGAGAAGTCAGCCCCAGCATTTT.

The J gene is TRBJ2-3, the V gene TRBV9, with TRBD2 identical over 8 bases. J gave up 6 bases and V 1 base, and 7 bases lay outside the gene matches. CDR1 is SGDLS, CDR2 YYNGEE, per germline. The CDR3 spans 15 residues. CDR3 sequence (DNA): TGTGCCAGCAGCGTAACCGGGGGGGTATTTGATACGCAGTATTTT. It specifies CASSVTGGVFDTQYF.

This clone was observed a few times. The gene calls are TRBV5-1 and TRBJ2-7; the D gene is possibly TRBD2 (6 bases). Trimming shortened V by 0 bases and J by 2 bases, and 9 bases separated the two germline ends. The CDR3 length is 14 residues. Germline CDR1 and CDR2: SGHRS and YFSETQ. The CDR3 DNA is TGCGCCAGCAGCTTGGTTGCGGGGACCTACGAGCAGTACTTC. As protein: CASSLVAGTYEQYF. Looking up the rest from reference TRBV5-1 and TRBJ2-7 gives the full variable domain: KAGVTQTPRYLIKTRGQQVTLSCSPISGHRSVSWYQQTPGQGLQFLFEYFSETQRNKGNFPGRFSGRQFSNSRSEMNVSTLELGDSALYLCASSLVAGTYEQYFGPGTRLTVT.

The chain is built from TRBV5-1 and TRBJ2-3; 9 bases match TRBD1. The CDR3 is 15 amino acids. V was clipped by 4 bases and J by 3 bases; unmatched bases: 6. Germline CDR1 reads SGHRS; CDR2 reads YFSETQ. CDR3 residues: CASSTQGAKTDTQYF. For the CDR3, the DNA is TGCGCCAGCAGCACACAGGGGGCAAAGACAGATACGCAGTATTTT.

This clone showed up just once. The chain employs TRBV5-1 and TRBJ2-2, with unresolved D. The CDR3 contains 14 residues. Deletions cut 2 bases from V and 3 bases from J, with 8 bases between. Germline lookup yields CDR1 SGHRS and CDR2 YFSETQ. CDR3 region: CASSLAGYTGELFF. The CDR3 DNA reads TGCGCCAGCAGCTTAGCAGGTTACACCGGGGAGCTGTTTTTT. Together with reference TRBV5-1 and TRBJ2-2, the CDR3 gives the full variable domain: KAGVTQTPRYLIKTRGQQVTLSCSPISGHRSVSWYQQTPGQGLQFLFEYFSETQRNKGNFPGRFSGRQFSNSRSEMNVSTLELGDSALYLCASSLAGYTGELFFGEGSRLTVL.

The chain links TRBV5-1 to TRBJ1-1, with a tentative D call TRBD1 (5 bases). CDR1 and CDR2 from the germline V gene are SGHRS and YFSETQ. The CDR3 is made up of 14 amino acids. Trimming stripped 4 bases from V and 4 bases from J, with 14 bases between. CDR3 protein: CASSPQGGGTEAFF. The CDR3 nucleotides read TGCGCCAGCAGCCCCCAGGGCGGGGGCACTGAAGCTTTCTTT.

The genes are TRBV4-1 and TRBJ2-6, with 7 bases aligning to TRBD1. The CDR3 has 21 residues. Germline values: CDR1 MGHRA, CDR2 YSYEKL. The ends lost 1 base at V and 1 base at J; junction bases unmatched: 16. The CDR3 DNA is TGCGCCAGCAGCCAAGTCGTACAGGGGTTTAGGGTAGGATCTGGGGCCAACGTCCTGACTTTC. Translation: CASSQVVQGFRVGSGANVLTF.

The rearrangement joins TRBV11-3 to TRBJ2-1, with TRBD2 matching over 15 bases. This CDR3 region has 17 residues. From germline, CDR1 is SGHNT and CDR2 YENEEA. The junction had 5 bases not matched to a gene; V was cut back by 4 bases and J by 4 bases. CDR3: CASSYQGLAGGYNEQFF. The CDR3 nucleotides are TGTGCCAGCAGCTACCAAGGACTAGCGGGGGGGTACAATGAGCAGTTCTTC.

The chain carries TRBV19 and TRBJ1-2, with 7 bases that match TRBD1. The CDR3 has 14 residues. With 3 bases clipped from V and 3 bases from J, the junction kept 4 bases outside the gene matches. Germline lookup yields CDR1 LNHDA and CDR2 SQIVND (reference sequence). The CDR3 reads CASSIRQGDYGYTF. The CDR3 DNA is TGTGCCAGTAGTATTCGCCAGGGGGACTATGGCTACACCTTC.

The chain employs TRBV30 and TRBJ2-6, with D possibly matching TRBD2 (5 bases). This CDR3 region has 20 residues. The germline V and J ends were trimmed by 1 base and 1 base, with 23 bases remaining between them. Germline V gives CDR1 GTSNPN, CDR2 SVGIG (reference sequence). CDR3 in amino acids: CAWSAKPGVLKPSGANVLTF. The CDR3 coding sequence is TGTGCCTGGAGTGCCAAACCCGGGGTGTTGAAGCCTTCTGGGGCCAACGTCCTGACTTTC.

V is TRBV7-3 and J is TRBJ2-1; 8 nucleotides match TRBD2. The CDR3 is 15 amino acids. CDR1 and CDR2 from the germline V gene are SGHTA and FQGTGA. J was trimmed by 11 bases and V by 0 bases; bases with no gene match: 9. This CDR3 reads CASSLTAGGARKQFF. The CDR3 DNA reads TGTGCCAGCAGCTTAACGGCGGGGGGCGCGAGGAAGCAGTTCTTC.